One sample yielded the 4 T cell receptor beta chains listed below, sequenced in a study of blood T cell repertoires in COVID-19. Method: immunoSEQ multiplex PCR; TCRdb's copy keeps in-frame clones and lacks some. Of over 350,000 clones detected, approximately 90% appear once; the ten largest clones hold roughly 4.3%. The sequenced sample consisted of peripheral blood. These receptors came from a woman in her 30s with acute or convalescent COVID-19.

In this sample, this clone turned up a few times. The chain couples TRBV7-2 to TRBJ2-7; TRBD2 matches 10 bases. The ends lost 6 bases at V and 6 bases at J; junction bases unmatched: 5. CDR3 length: 13 amino acids. Germline CDR1 and CDR2: SGHTA and FQGNSA. The CDR3 DNA reads as TGTGCCAGCAGTTCTAGCGGGGGTGGCGAGCAGTACTTC. The encoded protein is CASSSSGGGEQYF.

V usage is TRBV28 and J usage is TRBJ2-1; TRBD1 matches at 9 bases. The CDR3 consists of 22 residues. The junction had 22 bases not matched to a gene; V was cut back by 2 bases and J by 2 bases. Germline-derived CDR1 and CDR2 are MDHEN and SYDVKM. CDR3 nucleotide sequence: TGTGCCAGCAGTTTAAGACAGGGGGGCGAGACTAGCCCCGTCAGGGCCTACAATGAGCAGTTCTTC. As protein: CASSLRQGGETSPVRAYNEQFF.

The V gene is TRBV24-1, the J gene TRBJ1-1; D unresolved. Germline-derived CDR1 and CDR2 are KGHDR and SFDVKD. With 4 bases removed from V and 11 bases from J, the gap between germline ends came to 13 bases. The CDR3 sequence is 12 residues long. This CDR3 is CATSDPGRRAFF. CDR3 in DNA: TGTGCCACCAGTGACCCCGGTCGGAGGGCTTTCTTT.

This sequence joins TRBV2 and TRBJ1-2; 8 nucleotides align to TRBD1. Per germline, CDR1 SNHLY and CDR2 FYNNEI. The CDR3 contains 13 residues. Trimming removed 5 bases from V and 7 bases from J; junction bases left unmatched: 6. In nucleotides, the CDR3 is TGTGCCAGCAGTCCAGGGGGCGTCGGTGGCTACACCTTC. Translating it yields CASSPGGVGGYTF.